This T cell receptor (beta chain) was captured in a study of shared clonotypes between healthy human individuals. Regarding the study as a whole: Some clonotypes were shared by all four sorted-subset donors, while others were not shared. The non-shared ones had lower generation probabilities than the shared ones. Of the naive CD4 clonotypes, approximately 5% were shared across a few donors. Naive subsets usually exceeded memory subsets in estimated richness.

As for this clone: Its antigen is still unknown.

Original data processing: Filtering differed, since immunoSEQ gave only junction sequences and no quality scores. Generated by immunoSEQ multiplex PCR, the TCRdb table keeps only in-frame clones and is missing some. The V and J calls and clone size were taken over from that table, and D and trimming were inferred from the DNA. The data show hundreds of thousands of clones, 73% seen once. This clonotype was sampled from a woman younger than 45 in good health. The sequencing input was memory CD4+ T cells sorted from blood. Regarding subset: CD45RA-negative fraction.

The CDR3 sequence is CASSLLHWGQGRGYTF. CDR3 DNA sequence: TGTGCCAGCAGTTTATTACATTGGGGACAGGGACGCGGCTACACCTTC. The rearrangement links TRBV28 to TRBJ1-2; 9 nucleotides align to TRBD1. V dropped 1 base and J dropped 8; count of bases not matched to a gene: 11. The CDR3 is 16 residues long. CDR1 and CDR2 (germline): MDHEN, SYDVKM.